Reported below is one T cell receptor (beta chain). Antigen unknown. V lost 4 bases and J lost 5; bases outside the gene matches: 4. Looked up from germline, CDR1 is SEHNR and CDR2 is FQNEAQ (reference sequence). The CDR3 totals 13 residues. The data belong to a study of T-cell memory formation after mild COVID-19. Whole-study findings and limits: Balance between CD4 and CD8 was seen in clones contracting day 15 to 85, and a CD4+ lean was seen in later expanders.

TCRdb reprocessed the 5' RACE reads via MiXCR and lists one record per CDR3 protein. Of about 81,000 distinct CDR3 sequences in the sample, about 23% were seen once. The sample comprised PBMCs or a T cell subset sorted from them (not recorded which). The clonotype comes from a man between 18 and 35 years old who had mild COVID-19 (a few samples of this study predate the infection). Cell type and time point are not known. The V gene is TRBV7-9, the J gene TRBJ2-7; TRBD1 matches at 8 bases. CDR3 nucleotide sequence: TGTGCCAGCAGCTCTCCGACAGGGGACGAGCAGTACTTC. It is translated as CASSSPTGDEQYF.